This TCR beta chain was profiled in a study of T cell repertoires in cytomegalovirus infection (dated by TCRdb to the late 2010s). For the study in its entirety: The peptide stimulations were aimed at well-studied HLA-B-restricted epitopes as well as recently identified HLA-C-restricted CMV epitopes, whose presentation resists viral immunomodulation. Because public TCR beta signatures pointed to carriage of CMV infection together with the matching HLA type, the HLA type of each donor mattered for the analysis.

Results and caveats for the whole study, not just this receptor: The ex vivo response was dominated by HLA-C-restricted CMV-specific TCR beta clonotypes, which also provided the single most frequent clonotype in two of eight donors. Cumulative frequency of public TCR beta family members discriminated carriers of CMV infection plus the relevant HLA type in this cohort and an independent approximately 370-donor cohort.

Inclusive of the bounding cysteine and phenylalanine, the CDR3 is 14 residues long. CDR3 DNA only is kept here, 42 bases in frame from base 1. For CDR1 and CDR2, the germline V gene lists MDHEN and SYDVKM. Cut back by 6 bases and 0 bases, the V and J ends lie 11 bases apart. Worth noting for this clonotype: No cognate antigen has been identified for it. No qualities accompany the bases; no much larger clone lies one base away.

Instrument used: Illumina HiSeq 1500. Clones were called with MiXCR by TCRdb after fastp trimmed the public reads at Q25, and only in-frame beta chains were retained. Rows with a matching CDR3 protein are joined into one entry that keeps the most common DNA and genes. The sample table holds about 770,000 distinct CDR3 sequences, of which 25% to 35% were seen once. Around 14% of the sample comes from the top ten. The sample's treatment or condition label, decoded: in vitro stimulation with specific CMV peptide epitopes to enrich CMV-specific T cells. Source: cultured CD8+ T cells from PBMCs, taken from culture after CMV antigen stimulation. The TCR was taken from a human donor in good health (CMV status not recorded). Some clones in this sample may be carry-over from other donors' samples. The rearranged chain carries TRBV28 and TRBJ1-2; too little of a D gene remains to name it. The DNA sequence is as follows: TGTGCCAGCAGATACACATCAGCTAACTATGGCTACACCTTC. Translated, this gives CASRYTSANYGYTF.